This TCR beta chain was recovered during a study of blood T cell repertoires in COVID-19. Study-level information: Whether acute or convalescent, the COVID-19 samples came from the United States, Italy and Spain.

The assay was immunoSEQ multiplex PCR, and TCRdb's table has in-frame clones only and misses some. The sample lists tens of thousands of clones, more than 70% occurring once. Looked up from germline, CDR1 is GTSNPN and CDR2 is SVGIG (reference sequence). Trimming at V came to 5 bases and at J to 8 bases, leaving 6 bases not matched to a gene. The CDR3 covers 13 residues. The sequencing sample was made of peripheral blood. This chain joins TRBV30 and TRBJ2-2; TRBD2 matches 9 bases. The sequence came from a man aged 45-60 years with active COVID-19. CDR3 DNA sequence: TGTGCCTGGGAGTTAGCGGGAGAAGGGGAGCTGTTTTTT. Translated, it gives CAWELAGEGELFF.